A selection of T cell receptor beta chains follows, all from one sample in a study of T cell changes during pregnancy in multiple sclerosis. The data were produced by immunoSEQ multiplex PCR, yet TCRdb's version contains in-frame clones alone and is incomplete. The sample has more than 55,000 clones, less than 90% seen once. This sample comprised CD4+ T cells from peripheral blood mononuclear cells, obtained in the third trimester of pregnancy. Source of these receptors: a female donor with multiple sclerosis, enrolled in a pregnancy study. The CDR3 runs from the conserved cysteine through the conserved F or W. A D gene is named only where the DNA matches it firmly. The size of a clone is reported for some rows only, either as once, few or many, or as a class for expanded clones.

j_call v_call clone_size d_call cdr3_length cdr3_nt cdr3_aa
TRBJ2-2 TRBV18 few TRBD2 16 TGTGCCAGCTCACAAGGGACTAGCGGGGCCACCGGGGAGCTGTTTTTT CASSQGTSGATGELFF
TRBJ2-1 TRBV11-2 - - 15 TGTGCCAGCAGCTGGTCGACAGTTTCCTACAATGAGCAGTTCTTC CASSWSTVSYNEQFF
TRBJ1-3 TRBV6-5 - - 15 TGTGCCAGCAGTTACTCGGGGGCTGGGTTGGACACCATATATTTT CASSYSGAGLDTIYF
TRBJ2-3 TRBV5-4 - TRBD1 14 TGTGCCAGCAGCCAGAGACAGGGGACAGATACGCAGTATTTT CASSQRQGTDTQYF
TRBJ2-3 TRBV10-3 once - 15 TGTGCCATCAGTGAGTCGGGGGCAGTAACAGATACGCAGTATTTT CAISESGAVTDTQYF
TRBJ2-7 TRBV18 - - 14 TGTGCCAGCTCACCAGCGAGGAAGTCTGGCGAGCAGTACTTC CASSPARKSGEQYF
TRBJ1-2 TRBV10-3 - - 12 TGTGCCATCAGTGACCACACCTATGGCTACACCTTC CAISDHTYGYTF
TRBJ1-3 TRBV2 - TRBD1 14 TGTGCCAGCAGGGACAGGGGGGCCATAAACACCATATATTTT CASRDRGAINTIYF
TRBJ1-5 TRBV27 - - 14 TGTGCCAGCAGTCTCCAGGGCCTCGGGCAGCCCCAGCATTTT CASSLQGLGQPQHF
TRBJ1-5 TRBV5-6 - - 12 TGTGCCAGCAGCTTGTGGAGGGGGCCCCAGCATTTT CASSLWRGPQHF
TRBJ2-1 TRBV25-1 once - 17 TGTGCCAGCAGTGAATTTATTGGACTCGGCTCCTACAATGAGCAGTTCTTC CASSEFIGLGSYNEQFF
TRBJ2-3 TRBV7-2 - - 17 TGTGCCAGCAGCTCCCGACAGACTGGCTCTAGCACAGATACGCAGTATTTT CASSSRQTGSSTDTQYF
TRBJ1-1 TRBV6-1 - - 14 TGTGCCAGCAGTGAGTTCGCCGGGCTCGGGAACGCTTTCTTT CASSEFAGLGNAFF